This TCR beta chain is drawn from a study of T cells in Graves' hyperthyroidism and ophthalmopathy. Study in general: Blood was drawn when the patient was first diagnosed and still untreated.

Remarks on this clonotype: One end of the junction does not line up with germline, which may come from a read error.

Researchers defined stable Graves' hyperthyroidism as no ophthalmopathy progression within 18 months. In germline, CDR1 is MNHNS, CDR2 SASEGT. The CDR3 length is 18 residues. The source material, RNA transcripts, was used to amplify TCR beta CDR3 regions. Researchers ran a first-round RT-PCR on the TCR CDR3 using the HTBI primer set. MiXCR was run by TCRdb on the multiplex PCR reads, yielding one entry per CDR3 protein. This sample has about 740,000 distinct CDR3 sequences, with around 15% found just once. The sample comprised blood. The rearrangement links TRBV6-1 to TRBJ1-3; 7 nucleotides match TRBD1. The TCR originated in a woman under 30 with Graves' hyperthyroidism. DNA of the CDR3: TGTGCCAGCAGTGACATACCGGGACAGTTAACCTCTGGAAACACCTTATATTTT. This codes for CASSDIPGQLTSGNTLYF.